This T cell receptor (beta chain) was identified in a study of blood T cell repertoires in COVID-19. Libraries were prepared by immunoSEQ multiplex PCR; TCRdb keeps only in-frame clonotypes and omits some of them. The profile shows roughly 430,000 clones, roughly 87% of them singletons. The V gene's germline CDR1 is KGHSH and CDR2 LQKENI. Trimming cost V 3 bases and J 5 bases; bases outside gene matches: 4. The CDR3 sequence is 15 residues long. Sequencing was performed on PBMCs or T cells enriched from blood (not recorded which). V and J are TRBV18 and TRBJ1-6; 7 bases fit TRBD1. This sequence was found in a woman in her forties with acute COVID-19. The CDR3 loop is CASSPTGAHNSPLHF. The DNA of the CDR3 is TGTGCCAGCTCACCCACAGGGGCGCATAATTCACCCCTCCACTTT.